The present entry profiles one T cell receptor beta chain with its context. Its matching antigen is unknown. The record originates from a study of lymphopenia after photon versus proton radiotherapy. Study conclusions and caveats: After the lymphocyte nadir, photon-treated repertoires showed oligoclonal expansion, especially of CD8+ Temra cells. Better survival with proton therapy was suggested as possible, not demonstrated. Proton therapy kept repertoires fairly stable, unlike photons, which gained effector/memory cells. A bigger post-nadir fall in TCR diversity correlated inversely with survival time in deceased patients.

The CDR3 runs to 18 residues. Germline V gene lookup returns CDR1 ENHRY and CDR2 SYGVKD. V was clipped by 4 bases and J by 5 bases; unmatched bases: 13. Sequencing was performed with immunoSEQ multiplex PCR; in TCRdb, only in-frame clones are kept and a portion is missing. The sample shows over 15,000 clones, about 88% of them seen only once. The starting material was peripheral blood, obtained from a patient treated with proton-based radiotherapy. The gene calls are TRBV10-3 and TRBJ2-7; 14 bases agree with TRBD2. This sequence was found in a man between 65 and 80 years old with pancreatic cancer. CDR3 region: CAISGAGTPGLAGDEQYF. CDR3 DNA: TGTGCCATCAGTGGGGCAGGGACGCCGGGACTAGCGGGAGACGAGCAGTACTTC.